This entry lists 8 T cell receptor beta chains sequenced from one sample in a study of T cells in Graves' hyperthyroidism and ophthalmopathy. TCR beta CDR3 region amplification was performed from RNA transcripts. First-round RT-PCR with HTBI primers amplified the TCR CDR3 region. MiXCR, run by TCRdb on the multiplex PCR reads, gives a single entry per CDR3 protein. The sample yields roughly 840,000 distinct CDR3 sequences, over 35% seen once. Sequencing used blood. The receptors originated from a man aged 18 to 29 with Graves' hyperthyroidism.

There are a few counts of this clonotype. The chain carries TRBV5-1 and TRBJ2-5; TRBD2 aligns across 12 bases. V shed 2 bases and J 2 bases; nucleotides not matched to a gene: 4. The length of the CDR3 is 16 residues. Germline loops: CDR1 SGHRS, CDR2 YFSETQ. CDR3 sequence reads: CASSFGLAGIQETQYF. DNA of the CDR3: TGCGCCAGCAGCTTCGGACTAGCGGGGATTCAAGAGACCCAGTACTTC. The entire variable domain, with the rest obtained from reference TRBV5-1 and TRBJ2-5, is as follows: KAGVTQTPRYLIKTRGQQVTLSCSPISGHRSVSWYQQTPGQGLQFLFEYFSETQRNKGNFPGRFSGRQFSNSRSEMNVSTLELGDSALYLCASSFGLAGIQETQYFGPGTRLLVL.

This sequence joins TRBV4-2 and TRBJ2-7; D may be TRBD1 (6 bases). Germline lookup yields CDR1 LGHNA and CDR2 YNFKEQ. The CDR3 is 14 amino acids. Trimming cost V 1 base and J 5 bases, with 12 bases left between them. CDR3 DNA: TGTGCCAGCAGCCAAGCAGGGGAGTTACACGAGCAGTACTTC. This sequence encodes CASSQAGELHEQYF.

The chain couples TRBV24-1 to TRBJ2-3, with 8 bases identical to TRBD2. The CDR3 has 16 residues. Germline CDR1 reads KGHDR; CDR2 reads SFDVKD. V shed 5 bases and J 0 bases; nucleotides not matched to a gene: 6. The CDR3 DNA is TGTGCCACCAGTGCACGGCTAGCGGGTAGCACAGATACGCAGTATTTT. This encodes CATSARLAGSTDTQYF.

This clonotype came up many times. The chain carries TRBV19 and TRBJ1-1; 7 bases align to TRBD1. The length of the CDR3 is 15 residues. Trimming cost V 6 bases and J 1 base; bases outside gene matches: 8. The germline V gene encodes CDR1 LNHDA and CDR2 SQIVND (reference sequence). CDR3 in DNA: TGTGCCAGTAGCGTAACAGGGGTCCAGAACACTGAAGCTTTCTTT. It codes for CASSVTGVQNTEAFF. Combining the CDR3 with reference TRBV19 and TRBJ1-1 gives the whole variable domain DGGITQSPKYLFRKEGQNVTLSCEQNLNHDAMYWYRQDPGQGLRLIYYSQIVNDFQKGDIAEGYSVSREKKESFPLTVTSAQKNPTAFYLCASSVTGVQNTEAFFGQGTRLTVV.

This clonotype was seen just once. The rearrangement uses TRBV29-1 and TRBJ1-1; D gene uncertain. V gave up 4 bases and J gave up 4 bases, with 10 bases separating them. This CDR3 is built from 12 residues. CDR1 and CDR2 from the germline V gene are SQVTM and ANQGSEA. The CDR3 reads CSVVGSGTEAFF. The CDR3 coding sequence is TGCAGCGTTGTGGGGTCGGGCACTGAAGCTTTCTTT.

This chain links TRBV2 with TRBJ2-5; no clear D gene. Germline assignment: CDR1 SNHLY and CDR2 FYNNEI. The CDR3 consists of 13 residues. V shed 0 bases and J shed 2 bases, with 4 bases lying between them. In DNA form, the CDR3 reads TGTGCCAGCAGTGAAGCTAGACAAGAGACCCAGTACTTC. As protein: CASSEARQETQYF.

This sequence joins TRBV29-1 and TRBJ1-2; TRBD1 agrees at 9 bases. With 4 bases clipped from V and 8 bases from J, the junction kept 5 bases outside the gene matches. Germline loops: CDR1 SQVTM, CDR2 ANQGSEA. This CDR3 is 12 amino acids long. CDR3 sequence reads: CSVVGQGYGYTF. The CDR3 DNA is TGCAGCGTTGTGGGACAGGGCTACGGCTACACCTTC.

This clonotype was seen a handful of times. The chain joins TRBV5-1 to TRBJ2-7; 7 nucleotides align to TRBD2. CDR3 length: 12 amino acids. The V segment lost 8 bases and the J segment 6 bases; nucleotides outside the gene matches: 8. Germline V lookup: CDR1 SGHRS, CDR2 YFSETQ. CDR3 amino acids: CARLGGRGEQYF. CDR3 DNA: TGCGCCAGGCTGGGCGGGAGAGGCGAGCAGTACTTC.